This T cell receptor beta chain was profiled in a study of blood T cell repertoires in COVID-19. Study-level background: Acute and convalescent COVID-19 specimens originated in the United States, Italy and Spain. T cells, B-cell-depleted T cells, or PBMCs provided the cDNA or gDNA that served as material.

Cohort placement rested on clinical history that participants reported themselves. Donors in Cohort 3 who had recovered were those with two negative PCRs, healthcare professional clearance, or resolution of their symptoms. The protocol was immunoSEQ multiplex PCR, while the TCRdb copy is restricted to in-frame clones and leaves out a portion. The sample has around 310,000 clones, roughly 91% seen once; the top ten hold about 8.4%. Unmatched junction bases numbered 5, after V lost 5 bases and J lost 4 bases. The CDR3 runs to 14 residues. Germline-derived CDR1 and CDR2 are MDHEN and SYDVKM. This chain connects TRBV28 to TRBJ2-3; 8 positions match TRBD2. Material: PBMCs or T cells enriched from blood (not recorded which). The sequence was obtained from a woman aged 25 to 39 who had recovered from COVID-19. The CDR3 nucleotides read TGTGCCAGCAGTCCGGGAGGGCCACCAGATACGCAGTATTTT. Its translation: CASSPGGPPDTQYF. Drawing the rest from reference TRBV28 and TRBJ2-3, the complete variable domain is DVKVTQSSRYLVKRTGEKVFLECVQDMDHENMFWYRQDPGLGLRLIYFSYDVKMKEKGDIPEGYSVSREKKERFSLILESASTNQTSMYLCASSPGGPPDTQYFGPGTRLTVL.